Described below is a single TCR beta chain sequence and its context. The sample holds many counts of this clonotype. What this receptor recognizes is not known. Base qualities are not provided; no much larger clone lies one nucleotide away. V is trimmed back by 5 bases and J by 6 bases, and the junction contains 7 bases that no gene match accounts for. As encoded in the germline V gene (reference sequence), CDR1 is DFQATT while CDR2 is SNEGSKA. The CDR3 covers 14 residues, taking in both the cysteine and the phenylalanine. Solely the CDR3 DNA is kept, with 42 bases framed from the first base. For the unsorted PBMC libraries, 2 million PBMCs were stored in RNAlater at -80 degrees C until RNA extraction and were used to generate the libraries. The multiple sclerosis patients were enrolled in a US clinical protocol that evaluated disease progression with magnetic resonance imaging. PBMCs were separated from peripheral blood using Ficoll-Hypaque density gradient centrifugation and then cryopreserved in liquid nitrogen.

The data belong to a study of neurological immune-mediated disorders (dated by TCRdb to the late 2010s). For context, the study as a whole: Among the 34 multiple sclerosis patients, approximately 30 had relapsing-remitting MS and 3 had secondary progressive MS. The cohort included approximately 70 subjects: approximately 14 with HAM/TSP, approximately 35 with multiple sclerosis, and roughly 20 healthy controls. Peripheral blood TCR-beta repertoires from patients with HTLV-I-associated myelopathy (HAM/TSP), patients with multiple sclerosis, and healthy controls were compared in the study using UMI-based sequencing. The approximately 110 TCR-beta libraries included longitudinal samples, technical triplicates and paired sorted CD4+ and CD8+ T-cell subsets alongside PBMC samples.

The paper's findings and limits, for the study overall: TCR clonal expansion was highest in HAM/TSP patients and lowest in MS patients, with MS patients falling below even healthy controls. In a phylogenetic analysis, the repertoires of 18 out of 34 MS patients fell into a single cluster of related CDR3 sequences, pointing to a possible signature at the repertoire level. No identical CDR3 amino acid sequences were found to be shared among expanded clones across subjects, suggesting that TCR-beta repertoires were private in all groups. The MS cluster showed no association with clinical or MRI features, and the authors stated that larger cohorts are needed.

To synthesize cDNA, template-switch 5'RACE was performed with a primer carrying a 10-nucleotide random unique molecular identifier so that each TCR transcript was tagged. Each sequencing run produced over 200 million TCR-beta sequences covering 15-18 subjects. The RNeasy kit was used for extraction of total RNA. TCR-beta VDJ regions were amplified with primers for the TCR constant region and the 5'RACE anchor, using the KAPA Real-time Library Amplification kit. A first PCR added sample indexes and Illumina adaptors, after which a second PCR increased the library yield. After Ampure bead purification, the TCR product of roughly 650 bp was size-selected on a 2% E-gel SizeSelection system. Before pooling, library quality was checked on a Bioanalyzer, concentration was measured with Qubit, and libraries were quantified with the Kapa Library Quantification kit. An Illumina HiSeq 2500 sequenced the libraries paired-end 2 x 150 bp. To increase sequence diversity, about 23-30% phiX was spiked into each library pool. The original methods were these. Quality-filtered reads were processed with the UMI-based MiGEC pipeline, which removed over 75% of raw TCR sequences during error correction. IMGT germline references were used for alignment of VDJ genes, and clonotypes were defined by a unique CDR3 amino acid sequence together with V-J genes. Clonal expansion, Shannon diversity and CDR3 relatedness were evaluated with VDJtools (CalcPairwiseDistances, ClusterSamples), while phylogenetic trees were built in CLCbio workbench. A clone was classed as expanded if it had 8 or more unique UMIs, a cutoff based on coefficient-of-variation modelling across technical triplicates. TCRdb's own reprocessing of the public reads used fastp at Q25 and MiXCR and kept productive beta chains. For every CDR3 protein sequence, its rows merge into one entry that carries the most common genes and DNA. TCRdb's processing, not the authors', yielded these V and J calls. In this sample the table shows 45,000 to 65,000 distinct CDR3 sequences, about 3% of which occur a single time. Jointly, the top ten make up 5.9% of the sample.

The clonotype was recovered from a man aged 40-49 years with multiple sclerosis. The sequencing sample was made of PBMCs. The sequence links TRBV20-1 to TRBJ2-3; 11 bases in the junction line up with TRBD2. The DNA sequence is given as TGCAGTGCTGCGACTAGCGGGGCAGCGGATACGCAGTATTTT. Its coded protein is CSAATSGAADTQYF.